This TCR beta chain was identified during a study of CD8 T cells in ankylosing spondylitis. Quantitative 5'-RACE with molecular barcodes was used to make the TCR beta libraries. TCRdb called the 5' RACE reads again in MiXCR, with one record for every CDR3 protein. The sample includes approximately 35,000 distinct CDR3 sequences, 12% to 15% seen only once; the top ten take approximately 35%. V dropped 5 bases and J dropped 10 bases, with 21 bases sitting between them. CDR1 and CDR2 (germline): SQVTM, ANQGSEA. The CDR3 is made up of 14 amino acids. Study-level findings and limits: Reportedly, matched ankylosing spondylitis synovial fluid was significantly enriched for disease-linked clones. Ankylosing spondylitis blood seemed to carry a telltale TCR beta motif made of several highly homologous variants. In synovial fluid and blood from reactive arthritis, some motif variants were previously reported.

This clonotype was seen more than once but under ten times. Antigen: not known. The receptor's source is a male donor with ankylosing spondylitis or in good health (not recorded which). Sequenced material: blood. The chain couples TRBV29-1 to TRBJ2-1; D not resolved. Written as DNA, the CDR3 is TGCAGCGTTCGCGGAGCTTCCGCCTTGGCGGAGCAGTTCTTC. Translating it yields CSVRGASALAEQFF.